A selection of T cell receptor beta chains follows, all from one sample in a study of T-cell reconstitution after alpha-beta-depleted transplantation in children. One entry per CDR3 protein results from TCRdb running MiXCR on the PCR reads. The sample has fewer than 550,000 distinct CDR3 sequences, approximately 11% seen once; the top ten hold 4.5% to 7%. Sequencing was performed on PBMCs from the stem cell graft donor, taken from the stem cell graft. Receptors were obtained from a human donor who donated a stem cell graft to a child with acute myeloid leukemia. Each CDR3 is given with its conserved first and last residue. The order of the fields is J gene, D gene, V gene, clone size, CDR3 protein, CDR3 DNA. A D gene is named only where the DNA matches it firmly. Size is stated for part of the rows, as once, few or many counts, or as a class when the clone is expanded.

j_call: TRBJ1-2
d_call: .
v_call: TRBV4-1
clone_size: many
cdr3_aa: CASSQGGGNYGYTF
cdr3_nt: TGCGCCAGCAGCCAAGGTGGGGGAAACTATGGCTACACCTTC

j_call: TRBJ2-1
d_call: .
v_call: TRBV5-1
clone_size: many
cdr3_aa: CASSLELANEQFF
cdr3_nt: TGCGCCAGCAGCTTGGAACTTGCGAATGAGCAGTTCTTC

j_call: TRBJ2-1
d_call: TRBD1
v_call: TRBV6-1
clone_size: few
cdr3_aa: CAANPGQGNSYNEQFF
cdr3_nt: TGTGCTGCGAACCCGGGACAGGGGAATTCCTACAATGAGCAGTTCTTC

j_call: TRBJ2-1
d_call: TRBD2
v_call: TRBV5-5
clone_size: .
cdr3_aa: CASSFGLAGALLGGEQFF
cdr3_nt: TGTGCCAGCAGCTTTGGACTAGCGGGGGCCCTCCTGGGCGGTGAGCAGTTCTTC

j_call: TRBJ2-1
d_call: .
v_call: TRBV9
clone_size: .
cdr3_aa: CASSVAYGGQLYNEQFF
cdr3_nt: TGTGCCAGCAGCGTAGCCTACGGAGGACAGCTATACAATGAGCAGTTCTTC

j_call: TRBJ2-7
d_call: TRBD2
v_call: TRBV19
clone_size: few
cdr3_aa: CASSIGGASYEQYF
cdr3_nt: TGTGCCAGTAGTATCGGGGGGGCCTCCTACGAGCAGTACTTC

j_call: TRBJ2-2
d_call: .
v_call: TRBV20-1
clone_size: .
cdr3_aa: CSARAGPPGELFF
cdr3_nt: TGCAGTGCTAGAGCGGGACCCCCGGGGGAGCTGTTTTTT

j_call: TRBJ2-2
d_call: TRBD2
v_call: TRBV3-1
clone_size: few
cdr3_aa: CASSQKLAGADTGELFF
cdr3_nt: TGTGCCAGCAGCCAAAAACTAGCGGGGGCCGACACCGGGGAGCTGTTTTTT

j_call: TRBJ2-5
d_call: .
v_call: TRBV25-1
clone_size: .
cdr3_aa: CASSDRGMETQYF
cdr3_nt: TGTGCCAGCAGTGACAGGGGAATGGAGACCCAGTACTTC

j_call: TRBJ2-1
d_call: .
v_call: TRBV12-3/TRBV12-4
clone_size: many
cdr3_aa: CASSFGPGNEQFF
cdr3_nt: TGTGCCAGCAGTTTCGGCCCGGGCAATGAGCAGTTCTTC

j_call: TRBJ1-5
d_call: TRBD1
v_call: TRBV7-8
clone_size: .
cdr3_aa: CASSPHRGSHQPQHF
cdr3_nt: TGTGCCAGCAGCCCGCACAGGGGGTCGCATCAGCCCCAGCATTTT

j_call: TRBJ2-1
d_call: TRBD2
v_call: TRBV4-2
clone_size: .
cdr3_aa: CASSQVSLAGVMSSYNEQFF
cdr3_nt: TGTGCCAGCAGCCAAGTTAGCCTAGCGGGGGTCATGAGCTCCTACAATGAGCAGTTCTTC

j_call: TRBJ2-3
d_call: .
v_call: TRBV29-1
clone_size: few
cdr3_aa: CSVDLGGSSTDTQYF
cdr3_nt: TGCAGCGTTGATCTTGGCGGATCTAGCACAGATACGCAGTATTTT

j_call: TRBJ2-1
d_call: TRBD2
v_call: TRBV11-2
clone_size: few
cdr3_aa: CASSLDDLLAGGIGYNEQFF
cdr3_nt: TGTGCCAGCAGCTTAGACGACTTACTAGCGGGAGGAATTGGGTACAATGAGCAGTTCTTC

j_call: TRBJ1-1
d_call: .
v_call: TRBV20-1
clone_size: few
cdr3_aa: CSARVASGTEAFF
cdr3_nt: TGCAGTGCTAGAGTGGCCAGTGGTACTGAAGCTTTCTTT

j_call: TRBJ1-6
d_call: .
v_call: TRBV7-2
clone_size: many
cdr3_aa: CASSLVGRGSSPLHF
cdr3_nt: TGTGCCAGCAGCTTAGTGGGGCGGGGAAGTTCACCCCTCCACTTT

j_call: TRBJ2-1
d_call: TRBD2
v_call: TRBV7-2
clone_size: .
cdr3_aa: CASSQQIAGFYNEQFF
cdr3_nt: TGTGCCAGCAGCCAACAAATAGCGGGATTCTACAATGAGCAGTTCTTC

j_call: TRBJ1-6
d_call: TRBD1
v_call: TRBV3-1
clone_size: few
cdr3_aa: CASSPRDRVAYNSPLHF
cdr3_nt: TGTGCCAGCAGCCCGAGGGACAGGGTCGCCTATAATTCACCCCTCCACTTT

j_call: TRBJ2-5
d_call: TRBD2
v_call: TRBV7-6
clone_size: .
cdr3_aa: CASSLVHGGRGETQYF
cdr3_nt: TGTGCCAGCAGCTTAGTCCATGGCGGGAGGGGCGAGACCCAGTACTTC

j_call: TRBJ2-3
d_call: .
v_call: TRBV2
clone_size: .
cdr3_aa: CASRLRDPLTQYF
cdr3_nt: TGTGCCAGCAGACTCCGGGACCCCCTTACGCAGTATTTT

j_call: TRBJ2-1
d_call: TRBD2
v_call: TRBV9
clone_size: many
cdr3_aa: CASSSLAGGWNEQFF
cdr3_nt: TGTGCCAGCAGCTCGCTAGCGGGAGGTTGGAATGAGCAGTTCTTC

j_call: TRBJ1-2
d_call: .
v_call: TRBV18
clone_size: few
cdr3_aa: CASSPGEGLSYGYTF
cdr3_nt: TGTGCCAGCTCACCGGGCGAGGGGTTGAGCTATGGCTACACCTTC

j_call: TRBJ2-1
d_call: TRBD2
v_call: TRBV5-1
clone_size: many
cdr3_aa: CASSRGLGVDEQFF
cdr3_nt: TGCGCCAGCAGCAGAGGACTAGGAGTCGATGAGCAGTTCTTC

j_call: TRBJ2-5
d_call: TRBD1
v_call: TRBV5-1
clone_size: .
cdr3_aa: CASSLGTGDPTQYF
cdr3_nt: TGCGCCAGCAGCTTGGGGACAGGGGACCCGACCCAGTACTTC

j_call: TRBJ1-1
d_call: TRBD1
v_call: TRBV7-6
clone_size: many
cdr3_aa: CASSLEPQTGGLEAFF
cdr3_nt: TGTGCCAGCAGCTTAGAGCCCCAAACAGGGGGCTTGGAAGCTTTCTTT

j_call: TRBJ2-3
d_call: .
v_call: TRBV7-9
clone_size: .
cdr3_aa: CASSLSQNTQYF
cdr3_nt: TGTGCCAGCAGCTTGTCCCAGAATACGCAGTATTTT

j_call: TRBJ2-1
d_call: .
v_call: TRBV19
clone_size: few
cdr3_aa: CASSPPSGAGDEQFF
cdr3_nt: TGTGCCAGTAGCCCCCCCTCGGGAGCGGGCGATGAGCAGTTCTTC

j_call: TRBJ1-2
d_call: TRBD1
v_call: TRBV5-5
clone_size: few
cdr3_aa: CASSWGLGQTTNYGYTF
cdr3_nt: TGTGCCAGCAGCTGGGGGCTGGGACAGACGACTAACTATGGCTACACCTTC

j_call: TRBJ1-5
d_call: TRBD1
v_call: TRBV6-2/TRBV6-3
clone_size: .
cdr3_aa: CASSEGQVGNQPQHF
cdr3_nt: TGTGCCAGCAGCGAGGGACAGGTTGGCAATCAGCCCCAGCATTTT

j_call: TRBJ1-1
d_call: .
v_call: TRBV12-3/TRBV12-4
clone_size: few
cdr3_aa: CASRPRGSTEAFF
cdr3_nt: TGTGCCAGCAGGCCCCGCGGGTCGACTGAAGCTTTCTTT

j_call: TRBJ2-1
d_call: TRBD2
v_call: TRBV20-1
clone_size: .
cdr3_aa: CSALEASGRDEQFF
cdr3_nt: TGCAGTGCCTTGGAGGCTAGCGGGCGGGATGAGCAGTTCTTC

j_call: TRBJ1-5
d_call: TRBD1
v_call: TRBV12-3/TRBV12-4
clone_size: few
cdr3_aa: CASRTDRTNQPQHF
cdr3_nt: TGTGCCAGCAGAACGGACAGGACCAATCAGCCCCAGCATTTT

j_call: TRBJ1-1
d_call: TRBD1
v_call: TRBV20-1
clone_size: many
cdr3_aa: CGYRGNTEAFF
cdr3_nt: TGCGGATACAGGGGGAACACTGAAGCTTTCTTT

j_call: TRBJ1-2
d_call: TRBD1
v_call: TRBV29-1
clone_size: few
cdr3_aa: CSVDNRGIYGYTF
cdr3_nt: TGCAGCGTCGATAACAGGGGTATCTATGGCTACACCTTC

j_call: TRBJ1-3
d_call: .
v_call: TRBV3-1
clone_size: many
cdr3_aa: CASSQDRGAGNTIYF
cdr3_nt: TGTGCCAGCAGCCAAGATCGAGGGGCTGGAAACACCATATATTTT

j_call: TRBJ1-1
d_call: .
v_call: TRBV5-1
clone_size: .
cdr3_aa: CASSLSGGDLGEAFF
cdr3_nt: TGCGCCAGCAGCTTGAGCGGGGGGGACCTGGGTGAAGCTTTCTTT

j_call: TRBJ2-1
d_call: TRBD1
v_call: TRBV10-1
clone_size: many
cdr3_aa: CASSEGPGTGGYYNEQFF
cdr3_nt: TGCGCCAGCAGCGAAGGTCCCGGGACAGGGGGCTATTACAATGAGCAGTTCTTC

j_call: TRBJ1-5
d_call: .
v_call: TRBV4-1
clone_size: few
cdr3_aa: CASSQYQGGGNQPQHF
cdr3_nt: TGCGCCAGCAGCCAGTACCAGGGTGGTGGCAATCAGCCCCAGCATTTT

j_call: TRBJ2-2
d_call: TRBD1
v_call: TRBV6-2/TRBV6-3
clone_size: few
cdr3_aa: CASSKNAPGGITGELFF
cdr3_nt: TGTGCCAGCAGCAAAAACGCCCCAGGGGGCATCACCGGGGAGCTGTTTTTT

j_call: TRBJ2-1
d_call: .
v_call: TRBV6-5
clone_size: many
cdr3_aa: CASRRNNEQFF
cdr3_nt: TGTGCCAGCAGACGAAACAATGAGCAGTTCTTC

j_call: TRBJ2-3
d_call: .
v_call: TRBV12-3/TRBV12-4
clone_size: .
cdr3_aa: CASSLGGTISTDTQYF
cdr3_nt: TGTGCCAGCAGTTTAGGCGGGACGATTAGCACAGATACGCAGTATTTT